The 4 T cell receptor beta chains in this list originate from one sample, sequenced in a study of blood T cells in healthy people across ages. Combining a sample-barcoded 5' primer with a J-beta primer mix, a second PCR ran for about 7 to 11 cycles. TCRdb independently ran MiXCR on the 5' RACE reads; one entry per CDR3 protein. Of 2 million or so distinct CDR3 sequences in the sample, about 50% are singletons; the top ten hold 2.1%. The material sequenced was blood. The source is a woman in her 40s in good health.

The chain combines TRBV29-1 with TRBJ2-3, with 12 nucleotides matching TRBD2. V lost 8 bases to trimming and J lost 3 bases; unmatched junction nucleotides: 6. The CDR3 has 14 residues. Germline CDR1 reads SQVTM; CDR2 reads ANQGSEA. CDR3 coding DNA: TGCAGCTTGCTAGGGACTAGCGGGACAGATACGCAGTATTTT. It is translated as CSLLGTSGTDTQYF.

This chain joins TRBV29-1 and TRBJ2-7; TRBD1 might be the D (6 bases). TRBJ2-5 explains the end of the DNA better; the J call may be wrong. Germline V gene data show CDR1 as SQVTM and CDR2 as ANQGSEA. The CDR3 runs to 14 residues. For the CDR3, the DNA is TGCAGCGGCTCCAGGGGTGGGGTGGCAGAGACCCAGTACTTC. Its protein product is CSGSRGGVAETQYF.

The chain uses TRBV12-3 or TRBV12-4 and TRBJ2-7; D is perhaps TRBD1 (7 bases). The J call may be faulty, since TRBJ2-5 better matches the DNA end. The CDR3 contains 14 residues. The CDR3 nucleotides are TGTGCCAGCAGTGCCCAGGGGGGCGGCGAGACCCAGTACTTC. Its protein is CASSAQGGGETQYF.

The chain recombines TRBV27 with TRBJ1-5; TRBD1 matches at 7 bases. The CDR3 is 17 amino acids. CDR1 is MNHEY and CDR2 is SMNVEV in the germline V gene (reference sequence). Unmatched junction bases numbered 12, after V lost 2 bases and J lost 5 bases. The chain's CDR3 is CASSLRGTASRDQPQHF. In nucleotides, the CDR3 is TGTGCCAGCAGTTTACGTGGGACAGCCTCAAGGGATCAGCCCCAGCATTTT.